A single sample is the source of the 30 T cell receptor beta chains below, sequenced in a study of T cell clonotyping in hematopoietic cell transplantation. The time point: recipient sample about 28 days before transplant, after cytoreduction. The table came from immunoSEQ multiplex PCR; TCRdb's copy has only in-frame clones and leaves some out. This sample yields about 36,000 clones, of which 85% to 95% are seen a single time; around 1.5% belongs to the top ten. This specimen was peripheral blood mononuclear cells, taken before stem cell transplant. These receptors were obtained from a man in his forties with chronic myeloid leukemia. Some clones in this sample may be carry-over from other donors' samples.

The gene calls are TRBV11-2 and TRBJ1-2; D is ambiguous. The germline V gene encodes CDR1 SGHAT and CDR2 FQNNGV. V was shortened by 3 bases and J by 4 bases, with 9 bases between the two germline ends. The CDR3 consists of 13 residues. The CDR3, as DNA: TGTGCCAGCAGCTTCGAGGGCTCCTATGGCTACACCTTC. It translates to CASSFEGSYGYTF.

The V call is TRBV4-3, the J call TRBJ1-2; TRBD1 matches 8 bases. V was pared by 2 bases and J by 6 bases, with 5 bases of the junction left unmatched. Germline V gene data show CDR1 as LGHNA and CDR2 as YSLEER. CDR3 length: 14 amino acids. CDR3 sequence (DNA): TGCGCCAGCAGCCAAATACAGGGGGACCATGGCTACACCTTC. This gives the protein CASSQIQGDHGYTF.

J is TRBJ2-3 and V is TRBV27, with 10 nucleotides matching TRBD2. This CDR3 region has 16 residues. The germline V gene encodes CDR1 MNHEY and CDR2 SMNVEV (reference sequence). The trim removed 5 bases at V and 5 bases at J, leaving 10 bases unmatched. Here the CDR3 reads CASSPWASGGIDTQYF. CDR3 bases: TGTGCCAGCAGTCCGTGGGCTAGCGGGGGAATAGATACGCAGTATTTT.

The chain recombines TRBV27 with TRBJ2-1; no firm D call. Trimming shortened V by 5 bases and J by 6 bases, and 17 bases separated the two germline ends. The germline gives CDR1 MNHEY, CDR2 SMNVEV (reference sequence). CDR3 size: 15 residues. The CDR3, as DNA: TGTGCCAGCAGTGGTCGACTCCTTAAATTCAATGAGCAGTTCTTC. Protein: CASSGRLLKFNEQFF.

The chain recombines TRBV7-2 with TRBJ1-1; D is unresolved. The CDR3 runs to 14 residues. Germline V gene sequence: CDR1 SGHTA, CDR2 FQGNSA. Trimming left V 7 bases short and J 3 bases short, with 15 bases between. CDR3 region: CASISPGGYTEAFF. CDR3 bases: TGTGCCAGCATCAGTCCGGGAGGCTACACTGAAGCTTTCTTT.

The rearrangement uses TRBV5-1 and TRBJ2-6; no definite D call. This CDR3 comprises 16 residues. V gave up 0 bases and J gave up 3 bases, with 10 bases separating them. The V gene's germline CDR1 is SGHRS and CDR2 YFSETQ. The CDR3 here is CASSLETGGGANVLTF. In nucleotides, the CDR3 is TGCGCCAGCAGCTTGGAAACGGGTGGTGGGGCCAACGTCCTGACTTTC.

The gene calls are TRBV6-5 and TRBJ1-1, with D maybe TRBD1 (6 bases). CDR1 MNHEY and CDR2 SVGAGI come from the germline V gene. This CDR3 spans 12 amino acids. The V end lost 6 bases, the J end lost 7 bases, and 12 bases lay between the germline ends. The CDR3 DNA is TGTGCCAGCAGGATGGGGGGGCTTGAAGCTTTCTTT. It encodes CASRMGGLEAFF.

V is TRBV5-6 and J is TRBJ1-6; 9 bases align to TRBD1. Germline V lookup: CDR1 SGHDT, CDR2 YYEEEE. The CDR3 is 14 residues long. V was pared by 4 bases and J by 9 bases, with 5 bases of the junction left unmatched. The CDR3 spells CASSGDRGSSPLHF. The CDR3 nucleotides read TGTGCCAGCAGCGGTGACAGGGGGAGTTCACCCCTCCACTTT.

The gene calls are TRBV19 and TRBJ1-5, with D unresolved. V was trimmed by 7 bases and J by 11 bases, leaving 12 bases between them. CDR1 LNHDA and CDR2 SQIVND come from the germline V gene (reference sequence). The CDR3 covers 11 residues. For the CDR3, the DNA is TGTGCCAGTAAAGGAGAACCGACCCAGCATTTT. The encoded protein is CASKGEPTQHF.

V and J are TRBV7-3 and TRBJ2-5; D is undetermined. Per the germline V gene, CDR1 is SGHTA and CDR2 is FQGTGA. Trimming took off 5 bases at V and 2 bases at J, with 9 bases between the two ends. The CDR3 has 13 residues. CDR3 protein: CASSALPQETQYF. DNA for the CDR3: TGTGCCAGCAGCGCGCTACCTCAAGAGACCCAGTACTTC.

CDR3 loop: CAGTPGQGYEQYF. The DNA of the CDR3 is TGTGCCGGGACACCGGGACAGGGTTACGAGCAGTACTTC. This chain links TRBV7-9 with TRBJ2-7; 9 nucleotides align to TRBD1. After removal of 11 bases from V and 4 bases from J, the junction contained 9 bases not matched to a gene. CDR3 length: 13 residues. CDR1 and CDR2 from the germline V gene are SEHNR and FQNEAQ (reference sequence).

CDR3 loop: CASTQLWGIRTEAFF. CDR3 in DNA: TGTGCCAGTACCCAGCTTTGGGGGATTCGGACTGAAGCTTTCTTT. V is TRBV19 and J is TRBJ1-1, with D perhaps TRBD1 (5 bases). Germline V lookup: CDR1 LNHDA, CDR2 SQIVND (reference sequence). V shed 7 bases and J shed 5 bases, with 20 bases lying between them. This CDR3 is built from 15 residues.

The CDR3 DNA is TGTGCCAGCAGTCCCCGACACTTCAATGAGCAGTTCTTC. Amino acid sequence: CASSPRHFNEQFF. J is TRBJ2-1 and V is TRBV6-5; no clear D. The V gene's germline CDR1 is MNHEY and CDR2 SVGAGI. The CDR3 has 13 residues. V was cut by 5 bases and J by 6 bases, with 11 bases left in between.

The sample holds one count of this clone. The chain recombines TRBV30 with TRBJ2-7; 9 nucleotides match TRBD1. Unmatched junction bases numbered 4, after V lost 8 bases and J lost 2 bases. The germline V gene encodes CDR1 GTSNPN and CDR2 SVGIG (reference sequence). The length of the CDR3 is 12 residues. In DNA form, the CDR3 reads TGTGCCGGAGGACAGGGGACCTACGAGCAGTACTTC. Translation gives CAGGQGTYEQYF.

V is TRBV19 and J is TRBJ2-1; 7 bases agree with TRBD1. The CDR3 is 14 amino acids. Germline loops: CDR1 LNHDA, CDR2 SQIVND (reference sequence). The V gene end was trimmed by 4 bases and the J gene end by 4 bases; junction bases not matched to a gene: 4. Here the CDR3 reads CASSTGQPYNEQFF. The CDR3 DNA reads TGTGCCAGTAGTACGGGACAGCCTTACAATGAGCAGTTCTTC.

The gene calls are TRBV27 and TRBJ2-7, with D tentatively TRBD1 or TRBD2 (6 bases each). Trimming stripped 11 bases from V and 2 bases from J, with 10 bases between. This CDR3 region has 11 residues. Germline V gene data show CDR1 as MNHEY and CDR2 as SMNVEV (reference sequence). The CDR3 DNA is TGTGCCTCGGAGGGGGCCTACGAGCAGTACTTC. This codes for CASEGAYEQYF.

The chain carries TRBV6-1 and TRBJ1-2, with D possibly TRBD1 on 5 matching bases. CDR1 is MNHNS, CDR2 SASEGT, per germline. This CDR3 is 14 amino acids long. The V end was cut by 6 bases, the J end by 5 bases, with 16 bases between. As DNA, the CDR3 is TGTGCCAGCAGCGAGGGTTGGGGCTTGTATGGCTACACCTTC. Protein sequence: CASSEGWGLYGYTF.

The CDR3: CASSVVGSNYGYTF. CDR3 nucleotide sequence: TGTGCCAGCAGCGTAGTGGGATCTAACTATGGCTACACCTTC. This chain links TRBV9 with TRBJ1-2; the D is unclear. The germline V and J ends were trimmed by 0 bases and 0 bases, with 6 bases remaining between them. Germline-derived CDR1 and CDR2 are SGDLS and YYNGEE. This CDR3 comprises 14 residues.

The gene calls are TRBV7-8 and TRBJ2-2; D is uncertain. The CDR3 is 14 amino acids. Germline CDR1 and CDR2: SGHVS and FQNEAQ. V was shortened by 0 bases and J by 0 bases, with 2 bases between the two germline ends. This chain's CDR3 is CASSLASNTGELFF. The CDR3 nucleotides read TGTGCCAGCAGCTTAGCCTCGAACACCGGGGAGCTGTTTTTT.

The genes are TRBV9 and TRBJ2-1; 11 bases align to TRBD2. CDR1 and CDR2 (germline): SGDLS, YYNGEE. V shed 0 bases, J shed 8 bases, and the junction held 4 bases outside the gene matches. The CDR3 consists of 15 residues. CDR3 in DNA: TGTGCCAGCAGCGTAGAGGCTAGCGGGGGGTATGAGCAGTTCTTC. It codes for CASSVEASGGYEQFF.

This clone was recorded once. V usage is TRBV28 and J usage is TRBJ2-3; 14 bases are a match to TRBD2. The V gene end was trimmed by 4 bases and the J gene end by 3 bases; junction bases not matched to a gene: 15. The germline gives CDR1 MDHEN, CDR2 SYDVKM. The CDR3 has 20 amino acids. For the CDR3, the DNA is TGTGCCAGCAGTTCGAGACTAGCGGGGGGGCCTCAATCGTATACAGATACGCAGTATTTT. It codes for CASSSRLAGGPQSYTDTQYF.

The chain combines TRBV7-2 with TRBJ1-6; D gene uncertain. V lost 5 bases and J lost 4, with 9 bases in between. This CDR3 has 14 residues. The germline gives CDR1 SGHTA, CDR2 FQGNSA. CDR3 in amino acids: CASSRDGYNSPLHF. Here the CDR3 DNA reads TGTGCCAGCAGCCGCGACGGATATAATTCACCCCTCCACTTT. The variable domain in full, completed from reference TRBV7-2 and TRBJ1-6, reads GAGVSQSPSNKVTEKGKDVELRCDPISGHTALYWYRQSLGQGLEFLIYFQGNSAPDKSGLPSDRFSAERTGGSVSTLTIQRTQQEDSAVYLCASSRDGYNSPLHFGNGTRLTVT.

The chain is built from TRBV6-1 and TRBJ2-3; D may be TRBD2 (6 bases). Between the trimmed V and J ends, which lost 0 bases and 3 bases, there was a span of 13 bases. CDR1 is MNHNS and CDR2 is SASEGT in the germline V gene. The CDR3 is 16 residues long. The CDR3 DNA follows: TGTGCCAGCAGTGAAGCCCTGACTAGTCGTACAGATACGCAGTATTTT. It codes for CASSEALTSRTDTQYF.

The chain uses TRBV7-2 and TRBJ1-2, with D unresolved. The V end was cut by 4 bases, the J end by 4 bases, with 16 bases between. The V gene's germline CDR1 is SGHTA and CDR2 FQGNSA. The CDR3 is made up of 15 amino acids. This chain's CDR3 is CASSSPRFYSYGYTF. In DNA, the CDR3 is TGTGCCAGCAGCTCCCCACGGTTCTACTCCTATGGCTACACCTTC.

V is TRBV5-8 and J is TRBJ1-1; perhaps TRBD1 as D (5 bases). The ends were cut back, 4 bases at V and 5 bases at J, with 15 bases in the middle. The germline gives CDR1 SGHTS, CDR2 YDEGEE. The length of the CDR3 is 14 residues. In nucleotides, the CDR3 is TGTGCCAGCAGCCGCGTGGGGGTTCTGACTGAAGCTTTCTTT. Protein: CASSRVGVLTEAFF.

The CDR3 DNA sequence: TGTGCCAGCAGCCCACCGGGACAGGGGAACACTGAAGCTTTCTTT. This translates into CASSPPGQGNTEAFF. The chain uses TRBV11-3 and TRBJ1-1; 9 bases agree with TRBD1. Trimming cost V 5 bases and J 1 base; bases outside gene matches: 5. Germline assignment: CDR1 SGHNT and CDR2 YENEEA. The CDR3 runs 15 residues.

The CDR3 DNA is TGTGCCAGCTCACTGGGGACAGGCAATCAGCCCCAGCATTTT. It encodes CASSLGTGNQPQHF. This sequence joins TRBV18 and TRBJ1-5; 7 nucleotides line up with TRBD1. This CDR3 region has 14 residues. V lost 4 bases, J lost 2 bases, and 2 bases stayed unmatched. Germline CDR1 is KGHSH and CDR2 is LQKENI.

The chain joins TRBV7-9 to TRBJ2-2; no firm D call. Germline V CDR1 and CDR2: SEHNR, FQNEAQ (reference sequence). This CDR3 has 16 residues. V was pared by 4 bases and J by 0 bases, with 12 bases between. Here the CDR3 reads CASSSQVIANTGELFF. CDR3 coding DNA: TGTGCCAGCAGCTCCCAGGTGATCGCGAACACCGGGGAGCTGTTTTTT.

V usage is TRBV9 and J usage is TRBJ1-3, with a tentative D call TRBD1 (5 bases). V shed 0 bases and J shed 0 bases, with 10 bases lying between them. Germline loops: CDR1 SGDLS, CDR2 YYNGEE. This CDR3 has 16 residues. This CDR3 reads CASSVAPDSSGNTIYF. The CDR3 DNA reads as TGTGCCAGCAGCGTAGCTCCTGACAGCTCTGGAAACACCATATATTTT.

This chain uses TRBV28 with TRBJ2-7, with no clear D. Germline V gives CDR1 MDHEN, CDR2 SYDVKM. The CDR3 sequence is 14 residues long. Trimming took off 2 bases at V and 4 bases at J, with 12 bases between the two ends. The CDR3 DNA follows: TGTGCCAGCAGTTTAATTCGTGGTTATTACGAGCAGTACTTC. It specifies CASSLIRGYYEQYF.